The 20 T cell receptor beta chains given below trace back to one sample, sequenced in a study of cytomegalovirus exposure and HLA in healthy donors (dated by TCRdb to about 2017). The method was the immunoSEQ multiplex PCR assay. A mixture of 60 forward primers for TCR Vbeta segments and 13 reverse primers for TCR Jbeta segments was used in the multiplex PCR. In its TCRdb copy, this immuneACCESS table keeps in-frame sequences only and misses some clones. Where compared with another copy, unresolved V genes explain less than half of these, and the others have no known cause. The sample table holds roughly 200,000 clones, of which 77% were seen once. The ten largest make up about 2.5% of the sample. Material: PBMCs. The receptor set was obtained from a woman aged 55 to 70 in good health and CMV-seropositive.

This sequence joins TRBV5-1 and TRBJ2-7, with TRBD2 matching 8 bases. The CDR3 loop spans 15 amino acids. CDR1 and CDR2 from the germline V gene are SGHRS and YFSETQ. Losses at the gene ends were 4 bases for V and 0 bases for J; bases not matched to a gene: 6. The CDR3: CASSVSGGPSYEQYF. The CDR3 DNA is TGCGCCAGCAGCGTAAGCGGGGGCCCCTCCTACGAGCAGTACTTC.

CDR3 sequence reads: CASSPTRDSEAFF. The CDR3 region has the DNA TGTGCCAGCTCGCCCACACGGGACAGTGAAGCTTTCTTT. The chain couples TRBV18 to TRBJ1-1; 7 bases are a match to TRBD1. CDR3 length: 13 amino acids. In germline, CDR1 is KGHSH, CDR2 LQKENI. J gave up 7 bases and V 6 bases, and 8 bases lay outside the gene matches.

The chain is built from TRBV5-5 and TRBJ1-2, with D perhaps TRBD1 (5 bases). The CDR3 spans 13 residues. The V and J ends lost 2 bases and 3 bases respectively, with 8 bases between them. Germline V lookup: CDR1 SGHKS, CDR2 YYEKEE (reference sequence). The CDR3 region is CASSFGGDYGYTF. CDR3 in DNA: TGTGCCAGCAGCTTCGGGGGAGACTATGGCTACACCTTC.

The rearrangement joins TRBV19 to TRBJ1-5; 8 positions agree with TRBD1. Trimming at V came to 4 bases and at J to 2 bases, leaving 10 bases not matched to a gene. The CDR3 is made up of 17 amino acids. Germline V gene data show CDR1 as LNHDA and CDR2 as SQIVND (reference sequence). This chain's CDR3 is CASSTRPTGVGNQPQHF. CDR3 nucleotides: TGTGCCAGTAGTACCAGACCGACAGGGGTGGGCAATCAGCCCCAGCATTTT.

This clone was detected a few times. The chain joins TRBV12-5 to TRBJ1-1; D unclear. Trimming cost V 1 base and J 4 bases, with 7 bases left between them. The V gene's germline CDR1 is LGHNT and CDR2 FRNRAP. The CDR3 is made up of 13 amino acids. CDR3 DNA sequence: TGTGCTAGTGGTTTGGGGGGAGGCACTGAAGCTTTCTTT. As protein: CASGLGGGTEAFF.

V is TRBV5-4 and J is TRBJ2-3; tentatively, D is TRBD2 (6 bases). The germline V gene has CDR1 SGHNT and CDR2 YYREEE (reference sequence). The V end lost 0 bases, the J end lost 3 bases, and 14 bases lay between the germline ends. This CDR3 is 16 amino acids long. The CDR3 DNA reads TGTGCCAGCAGCTTGGGGGGGGACGGGAGAACAGATACGCAGTATTTT. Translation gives CASSLGGDGRTDTQYF. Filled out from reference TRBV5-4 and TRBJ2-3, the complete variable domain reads ETGVTQSPTHLIKTRGQQVTLRCSSQSGHNTVSWYQQALGQGPQFIFQYYREEENGRGNFPPRFSGLQFPNYSSELNVNALELDDSALYLCASSLGGDGRTDTQYFGPGTRLTVL.

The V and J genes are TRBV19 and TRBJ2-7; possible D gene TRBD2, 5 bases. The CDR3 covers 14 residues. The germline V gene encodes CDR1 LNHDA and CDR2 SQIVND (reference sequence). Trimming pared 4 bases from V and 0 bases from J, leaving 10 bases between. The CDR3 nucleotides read TGTGCCAGTAGTACCGGGGTTAGCTCCTACGAGCAGTACTTC. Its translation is CASSTGVSSYEQYF.

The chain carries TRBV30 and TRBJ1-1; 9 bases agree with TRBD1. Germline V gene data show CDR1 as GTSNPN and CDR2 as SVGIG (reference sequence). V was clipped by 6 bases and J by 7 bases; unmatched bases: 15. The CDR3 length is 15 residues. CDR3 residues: CACTLSGTGKGEAFF. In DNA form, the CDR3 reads TGTGCCTGCACATTATCCGGGACAGGGAAAGGTGAAGCTTTCTTT.

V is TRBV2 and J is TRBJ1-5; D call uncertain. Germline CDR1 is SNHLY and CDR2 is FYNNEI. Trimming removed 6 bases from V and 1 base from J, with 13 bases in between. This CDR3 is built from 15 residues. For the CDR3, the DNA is TGTGCCAGCAGCGGAGGGAAGGGAAGCAATCAGCCCCAGCATTTT. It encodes CASSGGKGSNQPQHF.

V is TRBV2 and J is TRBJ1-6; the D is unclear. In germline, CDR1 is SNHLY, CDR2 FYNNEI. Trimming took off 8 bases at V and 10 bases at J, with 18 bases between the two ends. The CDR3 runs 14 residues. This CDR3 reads CASHLDGVGSPLHF. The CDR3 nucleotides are TGTGCCAGCCATCTTGACGGGGTCGGGTCACCCCTCCACTTT.

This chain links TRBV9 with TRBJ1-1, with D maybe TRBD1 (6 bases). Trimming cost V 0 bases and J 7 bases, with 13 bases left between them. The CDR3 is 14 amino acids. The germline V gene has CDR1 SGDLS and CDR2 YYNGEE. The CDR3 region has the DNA TGTGCCAGCAGCGTAGCAAATCTGGACAGTGAAGCTTTCTTT. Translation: CASSVANLDSEAFF. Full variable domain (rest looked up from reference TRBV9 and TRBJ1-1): DSGVTQTPKHLITATGQRVTLRCSPRSGDLSVYWYQQSLDQGLQFLIQYYNGEERAKGNILERFSAQQFPDLHSELNLSSLELGDSALYFCASSVANLDSEAFFGQGTRLTVV.

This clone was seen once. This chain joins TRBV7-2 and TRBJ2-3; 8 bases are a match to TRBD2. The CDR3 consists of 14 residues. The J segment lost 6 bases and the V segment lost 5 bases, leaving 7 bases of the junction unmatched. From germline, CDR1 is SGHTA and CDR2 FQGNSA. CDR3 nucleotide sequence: TGTGCCAGCAGCCCCGGGGGGGCCGGGGATACGCAGTATTTT. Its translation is CASSPGGAGDTQYF.

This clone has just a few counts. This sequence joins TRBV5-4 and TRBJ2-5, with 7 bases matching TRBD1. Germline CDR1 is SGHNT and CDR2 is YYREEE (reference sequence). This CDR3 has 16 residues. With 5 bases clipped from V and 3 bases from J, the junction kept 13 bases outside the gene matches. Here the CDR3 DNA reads TGTGCCAGCAGGGATTCACTACACAGGGGTGAAGAGACCCAGTACTTC. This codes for CASRDSLHRGEETQYF.

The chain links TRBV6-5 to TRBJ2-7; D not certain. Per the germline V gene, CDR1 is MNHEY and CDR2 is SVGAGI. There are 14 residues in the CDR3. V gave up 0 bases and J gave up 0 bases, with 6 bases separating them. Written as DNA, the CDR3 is TGTGCCAGCAGTTACTCGCCTAACTCCTACGAGCAGTACTTC. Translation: CASSYSPNSYEQYF.

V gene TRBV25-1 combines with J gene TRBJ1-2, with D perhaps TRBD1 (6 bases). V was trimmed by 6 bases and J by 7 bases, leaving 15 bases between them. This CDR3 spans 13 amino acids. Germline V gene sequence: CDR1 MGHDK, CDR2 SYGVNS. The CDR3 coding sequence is TGTGCCAGCAGCCCAGGGGATCCCCCTGGCTACACCTTC. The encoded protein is CASSPGDPPGYTF.

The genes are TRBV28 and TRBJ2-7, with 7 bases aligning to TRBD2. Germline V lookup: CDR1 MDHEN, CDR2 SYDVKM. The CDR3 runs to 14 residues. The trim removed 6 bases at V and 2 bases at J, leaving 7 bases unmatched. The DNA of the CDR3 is TGTGCCAGCAGGGGCGGGGGAAGTCCCTACGAGCAGTACTTC. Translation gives CASRGGGSPYEQYF.

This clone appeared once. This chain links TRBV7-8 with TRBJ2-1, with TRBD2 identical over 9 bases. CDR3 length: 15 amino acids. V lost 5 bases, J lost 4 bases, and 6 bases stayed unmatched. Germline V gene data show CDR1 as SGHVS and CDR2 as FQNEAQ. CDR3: CASSVGGGGYNEQFF. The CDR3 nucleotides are TGTGCCAGCAGCGTAGGCGGGGGGGGTTACAATGAGCAGTTCTTC.

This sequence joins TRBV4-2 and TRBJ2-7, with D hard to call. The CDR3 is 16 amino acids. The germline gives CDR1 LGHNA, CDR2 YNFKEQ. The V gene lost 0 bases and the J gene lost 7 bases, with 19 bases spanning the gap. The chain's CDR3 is CASSQETSHLLREQYF. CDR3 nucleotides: TGTGCCAGCAGCCAAGAAACGAGTCACCTCCTACGAGAGCAGTACTTC.

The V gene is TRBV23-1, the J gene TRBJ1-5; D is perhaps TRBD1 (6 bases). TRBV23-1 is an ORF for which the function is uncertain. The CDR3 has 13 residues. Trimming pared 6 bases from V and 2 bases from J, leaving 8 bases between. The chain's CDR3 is CASSRTGNQPQHF. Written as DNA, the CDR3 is TGCGCCAGCAGCCGGACAGGCAATCAGCCCCAGCATTTT.

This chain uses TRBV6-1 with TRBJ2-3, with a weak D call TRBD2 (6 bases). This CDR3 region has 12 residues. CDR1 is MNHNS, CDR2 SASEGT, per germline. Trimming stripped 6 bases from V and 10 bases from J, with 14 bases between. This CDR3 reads CASSTGVQAQYF. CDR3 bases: TGTGCCAGCAGCACGGGAGTTCAGGCGCAGTATTTT.